The sequence of this TCR beta chain was determined in a study of shared clonotypes between healthy human individuals. CDR3 size: 16 residues. The trim removed 4 bases at V and 6 bases at J, leaving 9 bases unmatched. Germline CDR1 reads SGHRS; CDR2 reads YFSETQ. It was at deep level that the assay was run. Data came from immunoSEQ multiplex PCR; TCRdb stores just in-frame clones and leaves some out. The sample shows roughly 2.6 million clones, more than 90% of them seen only once. V is TRBV5-1 and J is TRBJ1-6; TRBD1 aligns across 8 bases. The sequence was collected from a man between 18 and 35 years old in good health. The source material was naive CD4+ T cells sorted from blood. Subset specified: CD45RA+ positively selected. CDR3 nucleotide sequence: TGCGCCAGCAGCCCGCAGACAGGGGTTGGTAATTCACCCCTCCACTTT. This translates into CASSPQTGVGNSPLHF.